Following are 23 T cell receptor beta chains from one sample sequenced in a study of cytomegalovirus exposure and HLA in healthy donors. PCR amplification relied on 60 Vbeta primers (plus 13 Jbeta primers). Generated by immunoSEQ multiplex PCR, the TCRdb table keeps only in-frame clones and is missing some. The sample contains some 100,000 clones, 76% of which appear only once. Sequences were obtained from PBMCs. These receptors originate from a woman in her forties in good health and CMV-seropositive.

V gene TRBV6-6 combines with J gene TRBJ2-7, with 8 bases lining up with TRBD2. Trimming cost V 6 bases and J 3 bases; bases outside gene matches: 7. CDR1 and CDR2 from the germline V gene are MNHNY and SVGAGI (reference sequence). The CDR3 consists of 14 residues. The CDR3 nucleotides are TGTGCCAGCAGAAAGACTAGCGAAAGCTACGAGCAGTACTTC. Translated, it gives CASRKTSESYEQYF.

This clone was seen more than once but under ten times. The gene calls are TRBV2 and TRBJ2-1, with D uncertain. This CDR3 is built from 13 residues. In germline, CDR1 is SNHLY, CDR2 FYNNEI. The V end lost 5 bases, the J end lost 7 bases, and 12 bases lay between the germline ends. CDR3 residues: CASSRWRENEQFF. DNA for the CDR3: TGTGCCAGCAGTAGGTGGAGAGAAAATGAGCAGTTCTTC.

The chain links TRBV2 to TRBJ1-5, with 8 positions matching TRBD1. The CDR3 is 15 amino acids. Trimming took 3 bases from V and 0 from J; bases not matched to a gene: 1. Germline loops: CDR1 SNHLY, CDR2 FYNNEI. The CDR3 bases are TGTGCCAGCAGTGAGGGACAGGCTAGCAATCAGCCCCAGCATTTT. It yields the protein CASSEGQASNQPQHF.

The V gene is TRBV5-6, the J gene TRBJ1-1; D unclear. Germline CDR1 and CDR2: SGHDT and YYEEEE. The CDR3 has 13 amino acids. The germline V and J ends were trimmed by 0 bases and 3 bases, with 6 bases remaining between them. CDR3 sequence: CASSLAADTEAFF. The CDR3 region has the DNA TGTGCCAGCAGCTTGGCCGCAGACACTGAAGCTTTCTTT.

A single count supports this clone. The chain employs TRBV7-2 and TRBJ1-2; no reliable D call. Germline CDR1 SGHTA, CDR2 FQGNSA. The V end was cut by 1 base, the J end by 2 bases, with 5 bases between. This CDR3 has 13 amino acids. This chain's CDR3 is CASSLGTNYGYTF. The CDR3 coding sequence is TGTGCCAGCAGCTTAGGTACAAACTATGGCTACACCTTC.

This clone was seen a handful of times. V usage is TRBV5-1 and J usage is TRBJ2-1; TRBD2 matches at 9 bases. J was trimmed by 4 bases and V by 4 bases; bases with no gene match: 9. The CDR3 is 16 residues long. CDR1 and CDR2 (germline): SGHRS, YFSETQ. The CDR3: CASSLVAGEGYNEQFF. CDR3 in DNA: TGCGCCAGCAGCCTCGTAGCGGGGGAGGGGTACAATGAGCAGTTCTTC.

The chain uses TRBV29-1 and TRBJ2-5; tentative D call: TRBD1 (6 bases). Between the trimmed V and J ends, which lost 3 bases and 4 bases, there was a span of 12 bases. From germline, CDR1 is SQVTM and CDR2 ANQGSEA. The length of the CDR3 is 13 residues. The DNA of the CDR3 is TGCAGCGTTGAGACAGGAGGTCGAGAGACCCAGTACTTC. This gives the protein CSVETGGRETQYF.

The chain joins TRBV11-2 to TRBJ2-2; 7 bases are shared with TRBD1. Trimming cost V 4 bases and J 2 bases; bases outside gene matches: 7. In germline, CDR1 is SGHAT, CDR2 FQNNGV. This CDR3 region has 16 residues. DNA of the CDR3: TGTGCCAGCAGCTCCCCCGACAGGGCAAACACCGGGGAGCTGTTTTTT. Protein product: CASSSPDRANTGELFF.

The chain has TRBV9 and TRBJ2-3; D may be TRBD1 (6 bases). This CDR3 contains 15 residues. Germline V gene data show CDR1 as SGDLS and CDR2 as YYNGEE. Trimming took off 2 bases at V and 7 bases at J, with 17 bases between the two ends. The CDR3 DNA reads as TGTGCCAGCAGCGTGAGCCCCAACACAGGGAATACGCAGTATTTT. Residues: CASSVSPNTGNTQYF.

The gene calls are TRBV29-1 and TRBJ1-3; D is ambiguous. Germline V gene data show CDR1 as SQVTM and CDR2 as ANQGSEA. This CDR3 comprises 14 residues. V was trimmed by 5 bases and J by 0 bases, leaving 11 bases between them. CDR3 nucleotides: TGCAGCGTTCGGGTAGGCGTCTCTGGAAACACCATATATTTT. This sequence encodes CSVRVGVSGNTIYF.

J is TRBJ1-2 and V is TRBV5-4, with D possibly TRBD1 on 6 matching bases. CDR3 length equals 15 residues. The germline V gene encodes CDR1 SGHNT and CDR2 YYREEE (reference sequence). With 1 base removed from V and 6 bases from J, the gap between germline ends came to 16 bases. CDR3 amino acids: CASSLHHLTGNGYTF. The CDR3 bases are TGTGCCAGCAGCTTGCACCACCTTACAGGGAATGGCTACACCTTC.

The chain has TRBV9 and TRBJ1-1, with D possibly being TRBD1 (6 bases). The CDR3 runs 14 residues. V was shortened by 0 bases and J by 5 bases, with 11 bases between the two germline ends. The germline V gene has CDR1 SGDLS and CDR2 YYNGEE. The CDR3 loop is CASSVVRGDTEAFF. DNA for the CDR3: TGTGCCAGCAGCGTAGTCAGGGGTGATACTGAAGCTTTCTTT.

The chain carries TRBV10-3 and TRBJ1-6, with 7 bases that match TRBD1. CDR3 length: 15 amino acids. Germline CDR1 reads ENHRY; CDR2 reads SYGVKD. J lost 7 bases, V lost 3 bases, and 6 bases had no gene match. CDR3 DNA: TGTGCCATCAGTGAAACTACAGGGGCCAATTCACCCCTCCACTTT. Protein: CAISETTGANSPLHF.

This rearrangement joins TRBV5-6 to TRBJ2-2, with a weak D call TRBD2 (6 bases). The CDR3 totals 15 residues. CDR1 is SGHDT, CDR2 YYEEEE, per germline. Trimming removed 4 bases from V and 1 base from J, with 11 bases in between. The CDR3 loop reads CASSATGRNTGELFF. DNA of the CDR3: TGTGCCAGCAGCGCCACCGGGAGGAACACCGGGGAGCTGTTTTTT.

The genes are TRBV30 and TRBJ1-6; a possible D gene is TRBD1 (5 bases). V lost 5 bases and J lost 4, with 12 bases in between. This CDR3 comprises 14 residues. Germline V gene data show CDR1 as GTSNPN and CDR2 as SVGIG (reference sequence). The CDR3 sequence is CAWYRKGYNSPLHF. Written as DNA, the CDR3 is TGTGCCTGGTATCGTAAGGGGTATAATTCACCCCTCCACTTT.

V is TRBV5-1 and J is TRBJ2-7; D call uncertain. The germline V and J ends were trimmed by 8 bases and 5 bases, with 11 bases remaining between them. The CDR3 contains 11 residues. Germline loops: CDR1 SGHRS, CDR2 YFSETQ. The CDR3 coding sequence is TGCGCCAGTACCGACATGAACGAGCAGTACTTC. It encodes CASTDMNEQYF.

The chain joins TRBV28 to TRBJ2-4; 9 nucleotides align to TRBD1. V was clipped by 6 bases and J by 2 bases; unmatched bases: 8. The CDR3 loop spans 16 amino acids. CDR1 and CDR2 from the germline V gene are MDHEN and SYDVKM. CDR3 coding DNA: TGTGCCAGCAGCCAAGGGACAGGGCTCTCCAAAAACATTCAGTACTTC. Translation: CASSQGTGLSKNIQYF.

The CDR3 region is CASESRAEETQYF. DNA for the CDR3: TGTGCTAGTGAGTCCAGGGCTGAAGAGACCCAGTACTTC. The rearrangement joins TRBV12-5 to TRBJ2-5; maybe TRBD1 (5 bases). Germline CDR1 and CDR2: LGHNT and FRNRAP. The CDR3 is 13 amino acids. Trimming took 7 bases from V and 3 from J, leaving 12 bases between them.

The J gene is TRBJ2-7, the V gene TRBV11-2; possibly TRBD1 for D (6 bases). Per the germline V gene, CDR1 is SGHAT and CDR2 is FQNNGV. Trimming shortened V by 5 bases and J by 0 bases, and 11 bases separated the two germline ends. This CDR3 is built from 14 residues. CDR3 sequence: CASSNRDNSYEQYF. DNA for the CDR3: TGTGCCAGCAGCAACCGGGACAACTCCTACGAGCAGTACTTC.

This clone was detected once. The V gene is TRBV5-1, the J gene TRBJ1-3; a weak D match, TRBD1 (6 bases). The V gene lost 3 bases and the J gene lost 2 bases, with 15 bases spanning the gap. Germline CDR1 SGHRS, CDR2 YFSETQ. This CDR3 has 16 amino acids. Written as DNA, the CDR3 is TGCGCCAGCAGCTCCAACAGGGTGGCAGCTGGAAACACCATATATTTT. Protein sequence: CASSSNRVAAGNTIYF.

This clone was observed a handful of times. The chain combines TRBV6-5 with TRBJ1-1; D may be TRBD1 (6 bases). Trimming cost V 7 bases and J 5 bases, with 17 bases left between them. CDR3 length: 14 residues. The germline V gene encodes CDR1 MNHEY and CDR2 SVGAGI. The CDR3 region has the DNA TGTGCCAGCACTTGGGGGCAGGGAAGGACTGAAGCTTTCTTT. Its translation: CASTWGQGRTEAFF.

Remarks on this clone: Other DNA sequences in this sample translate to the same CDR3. The CDR3 loop is CACRDRGLSSSYEQYF. The DNA of the CDR3 is TGTGCCTGCCGGGACAGGGGCCTGTCTAGCTCCTACGAGCAGTACTTC. This chain uses TRBV6-6 with TRBJ2-7, with 10 bases matching TRBD1. The V and J ends lost 11 bases and 0 bases, in that order; junction bases with no gene match: 13. The CDR3 is 16 residues long. Germline V lookup: CDR1 MNHNY, CDR2 SVGAGI (reference sequence).

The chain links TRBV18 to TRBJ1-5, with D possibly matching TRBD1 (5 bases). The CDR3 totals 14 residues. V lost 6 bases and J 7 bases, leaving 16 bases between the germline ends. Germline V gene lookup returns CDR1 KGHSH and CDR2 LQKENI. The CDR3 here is CASSHRGNWQPQHF. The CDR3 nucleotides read TGTGCCAGCTCCCACCGGGGGAATTGGCAGCCCCAGCATTTT.